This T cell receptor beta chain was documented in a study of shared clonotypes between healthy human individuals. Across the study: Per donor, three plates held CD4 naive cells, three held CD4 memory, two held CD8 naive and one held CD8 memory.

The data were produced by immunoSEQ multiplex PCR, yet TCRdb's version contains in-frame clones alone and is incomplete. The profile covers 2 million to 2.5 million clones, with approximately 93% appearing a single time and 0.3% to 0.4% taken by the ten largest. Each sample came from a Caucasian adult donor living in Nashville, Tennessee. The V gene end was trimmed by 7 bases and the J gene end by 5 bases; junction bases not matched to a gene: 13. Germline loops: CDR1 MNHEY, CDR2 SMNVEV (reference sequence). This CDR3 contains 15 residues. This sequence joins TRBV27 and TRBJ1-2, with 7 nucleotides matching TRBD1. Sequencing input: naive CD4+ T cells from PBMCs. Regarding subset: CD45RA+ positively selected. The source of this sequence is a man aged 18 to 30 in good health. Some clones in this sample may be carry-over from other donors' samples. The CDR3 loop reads CASTTTTGAWYGYTF. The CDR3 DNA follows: TGTGCCAGCACCACAACAACAGGGGCTTGGTATGGCTACACCTTC.